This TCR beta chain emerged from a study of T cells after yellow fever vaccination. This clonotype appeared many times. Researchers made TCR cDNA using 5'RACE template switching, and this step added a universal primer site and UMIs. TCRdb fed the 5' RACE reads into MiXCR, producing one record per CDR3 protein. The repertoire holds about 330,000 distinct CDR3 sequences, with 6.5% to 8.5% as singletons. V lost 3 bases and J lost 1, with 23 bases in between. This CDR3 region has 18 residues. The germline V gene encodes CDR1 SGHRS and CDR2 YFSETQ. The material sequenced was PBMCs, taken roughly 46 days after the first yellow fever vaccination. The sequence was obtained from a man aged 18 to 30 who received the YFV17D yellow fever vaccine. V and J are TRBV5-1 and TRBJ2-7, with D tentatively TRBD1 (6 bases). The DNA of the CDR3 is TGCGCCAGCAGCTGGAACAGGGACCCCAACGGGATATCCTACGAGCAGTACTTC. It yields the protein CASSWNRDPNGISYEQYF.